The 22 T cell receptor beta chains below all came from one sample that was sequenced in a study of blood T cell repertoires in COVID-19 (dated by TCRdb to the early 2020s). Preparation of the library involved the immunoSEQ multiplex PCR assay. As stored in TCRdb, this immuneACCESS dataset retains in-frame rearrangements with V and J assigned. A fraction of the clones does not appear; measured against another copy, unresolved V genes explain less than half of the discrepancy, and the remainder lacks a known reason. The sample table shows roughly 400,000 clones, and roughly 89% are seen once. 1.7% of the sample belongs to the ten largest clones. Source material: PBMCs or T cells enriched from blood (not recorded which). Source of these receptors: a woman in her thirties who had recovered from COVID-19.

This clone was observed once. The J gene is TRBJ1-5, the V gene TRBV2, with D hard to call. Germline CDR1 SNHLY, CDR2 FYNNEI. The CDR3 is 14 residues long. Trimming took off 3 bases at V and 4 bases at J, with 10 bases between the two ends. CDR3 nucleotides: TGTGCCAGCAGTGAGGCGACACTTAATCAGCCCCAGCATTTT. This gives the protein CASSEATLNQPQHF. The variable domain in full, completed from reference TRBV2 and TRBJ1-5, reads EPEVTQTPSHQVTQMGQEVILRCVPISNHLYFYWYRQILGQKVEFLVSFYNNEISEKSEIFDDQFSVERPDGSNFTLKIRSTKLEDSAMYFCASSEATLNQPQHFGDGTRLSIL.

This clone was observed a few times. The rearrangement joins TRBV6-1 to TRBJ2-1; D is possibly TRBD2 (6 bases). From germline, CDR1 is MNHNS and CDR2 SASEGT. The CDR3 extends over 15 amino acids. V lost 1 base and J lost 4, with 11 bases in between. CDR3 DNA sequence: TGTGCCAGCAGTGAAGGGACGGGGGAGTACAATGAGCAGTTCTTC. It codes for CASSEGTGEYNEQFF.

With respect to this clone: No DNA is shown, since the ends of the CDR3 on it are uncertain; the CDR3 is the one TCRdb lists. The chain links TRBV19 to TRBJ1-2; the table assigns TRBD1, which was not confirmed against the DNA. Germline values: CDR1 LNHDA, CDR2 SQIVND (reference sequence). The CDR3 length equals 15 residues, ends included. The CDR3 loop is CASSIRARANYGYTF.

The chain joins TRBV2 to TRBJ1-2, with 7 positions matching TRBD1. The ends lost 6 bases at V and 8 bases at J; junction bases unmatched: 6. The CDR3 covers 12 residues. The germline V gene encodes CDR1 SNHLY and CDR2 FYNNEI. The chain's CDR3 is CASRQGSWGYTF. In DNA, the CDR3 is TGTGCCAGCAGACAGGGGAGTTGGGGCTACACCTTC.

The chain links TRBV3-1 (or the pseudogene TRBV3-2) to TRBJ1-4; 7 bases align to TRBD1. Germline trimming cut 1 base from V and 3 bases from J; bases unmatched to any gene: 8. The CDR3 covers 17 residues. The germline gives CDR1 LGHDT, CDR2 YNNKEL (reference sequence). Here the CDR3 reads CASSQVGQRDANEKLFF. CDR3 in DNA: TGTGCCAGCAGCCAAGTGGGACAGCGCGACGCTAATGAAAAACTGTTTTTT.

The gene calls are TRBV13 and TRBJ2-7; 12 bases fit TRBD2. The junction had 24 bases not matched to a gene; V was cut back by 5 bases and J by 4 bases. Germline assignment: CDR1 PRHDT and CDR2 FYEKMQ (reference sequence). CDR3 length: 21 residues. The chain's CDR3 is CASSKRLAGVAPLPREYEQYF. CDR3 DNA: TGTGCCAGCAGCAAGAGACTAGCGGGAGTAGCGCCCTTGCCGAGAGAATACGAGCAGTACTTC.

The count of this clone is one. The genes are TRBV4-2 and TRBJ2-7; a possible D gene is TRBD1 (5 bases). Germline V gene lookup returns CDR1 LGHNA and CDR2 YNFKEQ. V shed 1 base and J shed 3 bases, with 22 bases lying between them. The CDR3 totals 18 residues. In DNA, the CDR3 is TGTGCCAGCAGCCAAGGCTGGGGAATGGCACAGGCATACTACGAGCAGTACTTC. It is translated as CASSQGWGMAQAYYEQYF.

Details on this clone: Other DNA sequences in the sample encode the same CDR3. The chain joins TRBV9 to TRBJ1-6; 7 bases align to TRBD1. The CDR3 contains 14 residues. CDR1 is SGDLS and CDR2 is YYNGEE in the germline V gene. Germline trimming cut 0 bases from V and 7 bases from J; bases unmatched to any gene: 1. The CDR3 bases are TGTGCCAGCAGCGTAGCAGGGGGAAATTCACCCCTCCACTTT. It is translated as CASSVAGGNSPLHF.

J is TRBJ2-3 and V is TRBV11-2; no definite D call. The germline V and J ends were trimmed by 5 bases and 1 base, with 4 bases remaining between them. The CDR3 is 12 amino acids. The germline V gene encodes CDR1 SGHAT and CDR2 FQNNGV. CDR3 loop: CASSLRTDTQYF. In DNA, the CDR3 is TGTGCCAGCAGCCTACGCACAGATACGCAGTATTTT.

This chain links TRBV5-1 with TRBJ1-1, with D possibly being TRBD1 (5 bases). Germline values: CDR1 SGHRS, CDR2 YFSETQ. The V end lost 4 bases, the J end lost 3 bases, and 28 bases lay between the germline ends. The CDR3 totals 19 residues. The CDR3 DNA sequence: TGCGCCAGCAGCCCCCGATTCGGACGGCTAAGTATAGGGGACACTGAAGCTTTCTTT. It is translated as CASSPRFGRLSIGDTEAFF.

The rearrangement uses TRBV7-2 and TRBJ1-2, with D perhaps matching TRBD1 (5 bases). The V gene lost 1 base and the J gene lost 3 bases, with 12 bases spanning the gap. CDR3 length equals 15 residues. Germline V lookup: CDR1 SGHTA, CDR2 FQGNSA. This CDR3 is CASSLGGRPDYGYTF. The DNA of the CDR3 is TGTGCCAGCAGCTTAGGGGGGAGGCCCGACTATGGCTACACCTTC.

The CDR3 reads CASSLLRGSGADTQYF. CDR3 in DNA: TGTGCCAGCAGTCTTTTAAGGGGGAGTGGGGCAGATACGCAGTATTTT. The chain carries TRBV28 and TRBJ2-3; possibly TRBD1 for D (6 bases). CDR3 length: 16 amino acids. Trimming shortened V by 5 bases and J by 4 bases, and 19 bases separated the two germline ends. Germline CDR1 and CDR2: MDHEN and SYDVKM.

The chain links TRBV2 to TRBJ1-4, with TRBD1 as a possible D gene (6 bases). The V end lost 6 bases, the J end lost 8 bases, and 16 bases lay between the germline ends. Germline CDR1 SNHLY, CDR2 FYNNEI. The CDR3 runs 14 residues. CDR3 loop: CASSTRDMGEKLFF. As DNA, the CDR3 is TGTGCCAGCAGCACCCGGGACATGGGCGAAAAACTGTTTTTT.

The CDR3 DNA reads TGTGCCAGCAGCGTCTCCACGAACGGTGGCGGGGAGCTGTTTTTT. It specifies CASSVSTNGGGELFF. V usage is TRBV9 and J usage is TRBJ2-2; no reliable D call. CDR3 length: 15 residues. V was clipped by 2 bases and J by 7 bases, with 15 bases between them. Per germline, CDR1 SGDLS and CDR2 YYNGEE.

The chain links TRBV4-1 to TRBJ2-7; 7 bases agree with TRBD1. The CDR3 contains 15 residues. Germline CDR1 MGHRA, CDR2 YSYEKL. Unmatched junction bases numbered 2, after V lost 0 bases and J lost 0 bases. The CDR3 nucleotides are TGCGCCAGCAGCCAAGAGTCAGGGGGCTCCTACGAGCAGTACTTC. Encoded protein: CASSQESGGSYEQYF.

The chain combines TRBV2 with TRBJ1-2; TRBD1 matches 10 bases. The junction had 4 bases not matched to a gene; V was cut back by 6 bases and J by 3 bases. This CDR3 spans 14 amino acids. Germline loops: CDR1 SNHLY, CDR2 FYNNEI. CDR3 bases: TGTGCCAGCAGAATGACAGGGGGCGACTATGGCTACACCTTC. As protein: CASRMTGGDYGYTF.

This chain connects TRBV30 to TRBJ1-2; tentatively, D is TRBD1 (5 bases). The V end was cut by 3 bases, the J end by 2 bases, with 7 bases between. CDR1 is GTSNPN, CDR2 SVGIG, per germline (reference sequence). The CDR3 length is 12 residues. CDR3 protein: CAWRDNNYGYTF. The CDR3 bases are TGTGCCTGGAGGGACAACAACTATGGCTACACCTTC.

This chain joins TRBV6-2 or TRBV6-3 and TRBJ1-2, with D perhaps matching TRBD1 (5 bases). Trimming removed 2 bases from V and 1 base from J, with 14 bases in between. CDR3 length: 16 amino acids. The germline gives CDR1 MNHEY, CDR2 SVGEGT. The CDR3 DNA reads as TGTGCCAGCAGTTACAGGGGACTCTGGAGTAACTATGGCTACACCTTC. Protein: CASSYRGLWSNYGYTF.

The rearrangement links TRBV3-1 (or the pseudogene TRBV3-2) to TRBJ2-5, with D possibly being TRBD2 (6 bases). This CDR3 contains 15 residues. The germline gives CDR1 LGHDT, CDR2 YNNKEL (reference sequence). V lost 2 bases, J lost 5 bases, and 15 bases lay in between. The DNA for the CDR3 is TGTGCCAGCAGCCAATCAACGGGAGTGTGGGAGACCCAGTACTTC. Translating gives CASSQSTGVWETQYF.

The chain uses TRBV15 and TRBJ1-4, with a weak D call TRBD1 (5 bases). Germline V gene lookup returns CDR1 LNHNV and CDR2 YYDKDF (reference sequence). Trimming pared 1 base from V and 3 bases from J, leaving 9 bases between. The CDR3 is 15 residues long. The CDR3 DNA reads as TGTGCCACCAGCAGAGGGGGCACCGCTAATGAAAAACTGTTTTTT. Translation: CATSRGGTANEKLFF.

CDR3 amino acids: CASSSLDRGGNQPQHF. CDR3 sequence (DNA): TGTGCCAGCAGTTCCCTGGACAGGGGTGGCAATCAGCCCCAGCATTTT. The gene calls are TRBV6-5 and TRBJ1-5; 9 nucleotides line up with TRBD1. Per the germline V gene, CDR1 is MNHEY and CDR2 is SVGAGI. The trim removed 4 bases at V and 2 bases at J, leaving 6 bases unmatched. This CDR3 contains 16 residues.

Concerning this clone: An end of the junction differs from the germline gene, which may be a read error. The chain combines TRBV5-4 with TRBJ2-3, with 7 bases identical to TRBD2. The CDR3 covers 14 residues. Germline CDR1 reads SGHNT; CDR2 reads YYREEE (reference sequence). The CDR3 here is CASRLDRGADTQYF. The CDR3 nucleotides read TGTGCCAGCAGGTTGGATCGGGGGGCAGATACGCAGTATTTT.